The rows below give T cell receptor beta chains drawn from one sample of a study of T-cell reconstitution after alpha-beta-depleted transplantation in children. MiXCR, applied by TCRdb to the PCR reads, yields one record per CDR3 protein. The table lists almost 600,000 distinct CDR3 sequences, about a quarter of them singletons, with under 45% in the top ten. The input for sequencing was PBMCs, taken before TCRalphabeta/CD19-depleted stem cell transplant. These receptor sequences come from a boy in the first two years of life with Wiskott-Aldrich syndrome, due to receive a stem cell transplant. Both conserved end residues are part of each CDR3. Fields, in order: D gene, J gene, clone size, V gene, CDR3 protein, CDR3 DNA. The D gene is left open where the match is weak. Expanded clones are given a class, and other clones once, few, many or no size at all.

- | TRBJ2-2 | few | TRBV5-1 | CASSRSAGWNTGELFF | TGCGCCAGCAGCAGGTCCGCGGGATGGAACACCGGGGAGCTGTTTTTT
- | TRBJ1-1 | - | TRBV20-1 | CSARRGMDTEAFF | TGCAGTGCTAGACGAGGGATGGACACTGAAGCTTTCTTT
TRBD2 | TRBJ2-1 | - | TRBV6-2/TRBV6-3 | CASNGLAGAIVKYAYNEQFF | TGTGCCAGCAACGGACTAGCGGGAGCTATCGTCAAGTACGCCTACAATGAGCAGTTCTTC
- | TRBJ2-3 | few | TRBV7-6 | CASSLEARERHTQYF | TGTGCCAGCAGCTTAGAGGCACGCGAGCGACATACGCAGTATTTT
TRBD2 | TRBJ2-1 | once | TRBV14 | CASSQKGLAAYNEQFF | TGTGCCAGCAGCCAGAAGGGACTAGCGGCCTACAATGAGCAGTTCTTC
- | TRBJ2-2 | few | TRBV12-3/TRBV12-4 | CASTHRGNTGELFF | TGTGCCAGCACTCACCGGGGGAACACCGGGGAGCTGTTTTTT
- | TRBJ2-1 | - | TRBV30 | CAWSVHGGTEQFF | TGTGCCTGGAGTGTACACGGGGGCACTGAGCAGTTCTTC
- | TRBJ2-1 | many | TRBV28 | CASSPFRGSLYNEQFF | TGTGCCAGCAGTCCTTTTAGGGGGAGCCTCTACAATGAGCAGTTCTTC
TRBD1 | TRBJ2-1 | - | TRBV11-3 | CASSPGQGQGIHNEQFF | TGTGCCAGCAGCCCAGGCCAGGGACAGGGGATTCACAATGAGCAGTTCTTC
- | TRBJ2-7 | few | TRBV28 | CASSRRQAAYEQYF | TGTGCCAGCAGCCGCCGACAGGCCGCCTACGAGCAGTACTTC
- | TRBJ2-5 | - | TRBV5-1 | CASSLKFETQYF | TGCGCCAGCAGCTTGAAGTTCGAGACCCAGTACTTC
TRBD2 | TRBJ2-7 | - | TRBV29-1 | CSAGLAYYEQYF | TGCAGCGCCGGACTAGCCTACTACGAGCAGTACTTC
- | TRBJ2-6 | - | TRBV20-1 | CSARFPGRTSGANVLTF | TGCAGTGCTAGATTCCCAGGGCGTACCTCTGGGGCCAACGTCCTGACTTTC
- | TRBJ2-7 | - | TRBV5-1 | CASSLGVSGNTYEQYF | TGCGCCAGCAGCTTGGGTGTTAGCGGAAATACCTACGAGCAGTACTTC
- | TRBJ2-1 | once | TRBV12-3/TRBV12-4 | CASSLAGTTSYNEQFF | TGTGCCAGCAGTCTCGCCGGGACAACATCCTACAATGAGCAGTTCTTC
- | TRBJ2-1 | - | TRBV6-4 | CASSGGGGSYNEQFF | TGTGCCAGCAGTGGAGGAGGAGGGTCCTACAATGAGCAGTTCTTC
TRBD1 | TRBJ2-2 | - | TRBV27 | CASSLGDRSSSRNTGELFF | TGTGCCAGCAGTTTAGGGGACAGGAGCTCTTCCAGGAACACCGGGGAGCTGTTTTTT
TRBD2 | TRBJ2-7 | few | TRBV7-2 | CASSPWTSGYEQYF | TGTGCCAGCAGCCCTTGGACTAGCGGGTACGAGCAGTACTTC
- | TRBJ1-1 | - | TRBV5-1 | CASRPGTDLATEAFF | TGCGCCAGCAGACCAGGGACGGACCTTGCGACTGAAGCTTTCTTT
- | TRBJ2-1 | - | TRBV20-1 | CSARTGSSSYNEQFF | TGCAGTGCTAGAACAGGCTCGAGCTCCTACAATGAGCAGTTCTTC
- | TRBJ2-5 | few | TRBV30 | CAAGVWQETQYF | TGTGCCGCCGGAGTCTGGCAAGAGACCCAGTACTTC
TRBD1 | TRBJ2-1 | - | TRBV5-4 | CASSSDRAYEQFF | TGTGCCAGCAGCTCAGACAGGGCGTATGAGCAGTTCTTC
TRBD1 | TRBJ1-2 | few | TRBV30 | CAWRPTGNNYGYTF | TGTGCCTGGCGTCCGACAGGGAACAACTATGGCTACACCTTC
- | TRBJ1-5 | - | TRBV12-3/TRBV12-4 | CASSPGRADQPQHF | TGTGCCAGCAGTCCCGGACGGGCGGATCAGCCCCAGCATTTT